Listed here are 8 T cell receptor beta chains from one sample, sequenced in a study of OX40 agonist ivuxolimab in advanced cancers. Some clones are missing from TCRdb's copy, which holds only in-frame ones; the method was immunoSEQ multiplex PCR. The profile shows about 30,000 clones, 75% to 90% of them singletons. The sample in question was CD4+ or CD8+ T cells sorted from blood, obtained in a trial of the OX40 agonist ivuxolimab. These receptors all come from an adult with an advanced solid tumor such as melanoma, head and neck, liver or kidney cancer.

The chain joins TRBV5-5 to TRBJ1-2, with 7 bases aligning to TRBD1. The germline CDR1 and CDR2 sequences are SGHKS and YYEKEE (reference sequence). The V and J ends lost 0 bases and 8 bases, in that order; junction bases with no gene match: 13. There are 16 residues in the CDR3. CDR3 amino acids: CASSLDGSGGVKGYTF. DNA for the CDR3: TGTGCCAGCAGCTTGGACGGGTCAGGGGGAGTCAAGGGCTACACCTTC.

The chain recombines TRBV19 with TRBJ2-7; D is undetermined. The length of the CDR3 is 14 residues. V was shortened by 6 bases and J by 1 base, with 13 bases between the two germline ends. Germline CDR1 is LNHDA and CDR2 is SQIVND (reference sequence). The CDR3 is CASSPLGSSYEQYF. CDR3 sequence (DNA): TGTGCCAGTAGCCCTCTGGGGTCTTCCTACGAGCAGTACTTC.

The V call is TRBV10-3, the J call TRBJ2-6, with D perhaps TRBD1 or TRBD2 (6 bases each). Deletions cut 4 bases from V and 6 bases from J, with 10 bases between. Germline CDR1 and CDR2: ENHRY and SYGVKD. The CDR3 has 14 amino acids. CDR3 DNA sequence: TGTGCCATCAGTGGGGGGGCCGAGGCCAACGTCCTGACTTTC. It specifies CAISGGAEANVLTF.

J is TRBJ2-1 and V is TRBV27; D may correspond to TRBD1 or TRBD2 (5 bases each). The CDR3 sequence is 13 residues long. Germline CDR1 MNHEY, CDR2 SMNVEV (reference sequence). V lost 6 bases to trimming and J lost 4 bases, with 10 bases between them. CDR3 coding DNA: TGTGCCAGCAGCCCGGGACCATACAATGAGCAGTTCTTC. Residues: CASSPGPYNEQFF.

The chain carries TRBV27 and TRBJ2-2; a possible D gene is TRBD1 (6 bases). The CDR3 covers 15 residues. V was shortened by 6 bases and J by 1 base, with 12 bases between the two germline ends. The V gene's germline CDR1 is MNHEY and CDR2 SMNVEV (reference sequence). The CDR3 region has the DNA TGTGCCAGCAGCCTCGGGACAAAGAACACCGGGGAGCTGTTTTTT. Translated: CASSLGTKNTGELFF.

This clone was seen ten or more times. The chain joins TRBV14 to TRBJ1-1, with D unresolved. Looked up from germline, CDR1 is SGHDN and CDR2 is FVKESK. The CDR3 sequence is 11 residues long. Trimming took off 4 bases at V and 7 bases at J, with 7 bases between the two ends. CDR3 loop: CASSPHSEAFF. The CDR3 region has the DNA TGTGCCAGCAGCCCCCACAGTGAAGCTTTCTTT.

This clone appeared a single time. The V call is TRBV27, the J call TRBJ2-3, with TRBD1 identical over 11 bases. Germline trimming cut 5 bases from V and 4 bases from J; bases unmatched to any gene: 5. This CDR3 is built from 15 residues. Germline loops: CDR1 MNHEY, CDR2 SMNVEV (reference sequence). The CDR3: CASSAPGQGADTQYF. The DNA for the CDR3 is TGTGCCAGCAGTGCCCCGGGACAGGGGGCAGATACGCAGTATTTT.

This chain joins TRBV27 and TRBJ2-7, with no clear D. Germline V gene sequence: CDR1 MNHEY, CDR2 SMNVEV (reference sequence). V was trimmed by 7 bases and J by 4 bases, leaving 17 bases between them. This CDR3 spans 14 amino acids. CDR3 sequence: CASNPGPWAYEQYF. The CDR3 DNA reads as TGTGCCAGCAACCCCGGTCCCTGGGCGTACGAGCAGTACTTC.